The source of this TCR beta chain is a study of preoperative IRX-2 immunotherapy in early breast cancer. The treatment: preoperative locoregional IRX-2 cytokine immunotherapy. Patients received preoperative, locoregional IRX-2 cytokine immunotherapy in a phase Ib study. This CDR3 contains 14 residues. V lost 5 bases to trimming and J lost 5 bases, with 15 bases between them. Germline loops: CDR1 MDHEN, CDR2 SYDVKM. Assay: immunoSEQ multiplex PCR; the TCRdb copy retains only in-frame clones and omits some. This table holds about 62,000 clones, approximately 94% found once. The gene calls are TRBV28 and TRBJ1-2, with D possibly being TRBD1 (6 bases). This sample was obtained from a patient treated with IRX-2 immunotherapy. The clonotype comes from a human donor with breast cancer. The CDR3 bases are TGTGCCAGCAGTCCCGCCGGGACACATTATGGCTACACCTTC. Its translation: CASSPAGTHYGYTF.